This T cell receptor (beta chain) was sequenced in a study of T cells in Graves' hyperthyroidism and ophthalmopathy. About the study: Peripheral blood was acquired at first diagnosis, ahead of any therapy whatsoever.

Overall study results and limits: Most thyroid-expanded clonotypes above 0.001 were also found in blood. Model-based prediction identified ophthalmopathy a median roughly 6.1 months prior to its onset.

As regards this clonotype: Its target is not known.

TCR beta CDR3 regions were amplified from RNA transcripts. HTBI primers were the set used in a first-round RT-PCR of the TCR CDR3. TCRdb recomputed calls from the multiplex PCR reads with MiXCR, one row per CDR3 protein. The table includes hundreds of thousands of distinct CDR3 sequences, 16% detected once. Fresh 10 ml peripheral blood yielded PBMCs. The sequencing sample was made of blood. The sequence was collected from a woman in her 40s with Graves' ophthalmopathy.

CDR3 nucleotide sequence: TGTGCCAGCAGCCAAGCGGGGATAGCGGGGACCCAAGAGACCCAGTACTTC. This codes for CASSQAGIAGTQETQYF. The chain uses TRBV14 and TRBJ2-5, with TRBD2 identical over 8 bases. V lost 1 base, J lost 1 base, and 8 bases stayed unmatched. The CDR3 runs to 17 residues. Germline CDR1 reads SGHDN; CDR2 reads FVKESK.